This TCR beta chain was found in a study of blood T cell repertoires in COVID-19. Study-level information: Both acute and convalescent COVID-19 samples were obtained from the United States, Italy and Spain. PBMCs, B-cell-depleted T cells, or T cells provided the cDNA or gDNA that made up the material.

The CDR3 is 14 residues long. Germline V gene data show CDR1 as SGHRS and CDR2 as YFSETQ. Trimming stripped 0 bases from V and 12 bases from J, with 13 bases between. As processed by the authors: Using reference gene primer amplification, nucleated cell counts were estimated. Using immunoSEQ multiplex PCR, the repertoire was profiled, and TCRdb retains in-frame clones only, with some absent. V and J calls and clone size are given by that table; D and trimming were obtained from the DNA. Here the sample spans roughly 190,000 clones, about four fifths being singletons. This receptor was taken from a man aged 55 to 69 with acute or convalescent COVID-19. V and J are TRBV5-1 and TRBJ1-6; D perhaps matches TRBD1 (5 bases). The specimen was peripheral blood. Written as DNA, the CDR3 is TGCGCCAGCAGCTTGGATCAGGGAAGCAGACCCCTCCACTTT. Amino acid sequence: CASSLDQGSRPLHF.